These 17 T cell receptor beta chains were sequenced from one sample in a study of shared clonotypes between healthy human individuals. Produced via immunoSEQ multiplex PCR; TCRdb's table is partial and in-frame only. The profile covers a few million clones, with around 90% appearing a single time and 0.37% taken by the ten largest. Sequencing input: naive CD4+ T cells from PBMCs. Stated subset: CD45RA+ positively selected. These receptors all stem from a man between 18 and 35 years old in good health. Some clones in this sample may be carry-over from other donors' samples.

This clone was seen only once. This chain uses TRBV5-4 with TRBJ2-2; D unresolved. Germline-derived CDR1 and CDR2 are SGHNT and YYREEE (reference sequence). V was shortened by 0 bases and J by 6 bases, with 12 bases between the two germline ends. This CDR3 comprises 15 residues. CDR3 sequence reads: CASSLAIRPPGELFF. The DNA of the CDR3 is TGTGCCAGCAGCTTGGCCATACGGCCGCCCGGGGAGCTGTTTTTT.

V usage is TRBV5-6 and J usage is TRBJ1-1; D is unclear. CDR3 length: 14 residues. Deletions cut 1 base from V and 1 base from J, with 8 bases between. The V gene's germline CDR1 is SGHDT and CDR2 YYEEEE. CDR3 protein: CASSLSTENTEAFF. CDR3 nucleotides: TGTGCCAGCAGCTTGTCAACAGAGAACACTGAAGCTTTCTTT.

The V and J genes are TRBV14 and TRBJ2-7, with 7 bases identical to TRBD2. The V gene's germline CDR1 is SGHDN and CDR2 FVKESK. The V segment lost 0 bases and the J segment 1 base; nucleotides outside the gene matches: 15. The CDR3 is 19 residues long. The CDR3 spells CASSQDPWRPGTISYEQYF. The CDR3 coding sequence is TGTGCCAGCAGCCAAGATCCCTGGCGACCCGGGACTATTTCCTACGAGCAGTACTTC.

The V call is TRBV18, the J call TRBJ2-1; D remains unclear. This CDR3 is 16 amino acids long. With 3 bases removed from V and 16 bases from J, the gap between germline ends came to 28 bases. The germline CDR1 and CDR2 sequences are KGHSH and LQKENI. This CDR3 is CASSPRGLASLSVRFF. The DNA for the CDR3 is TGTGCCAGCTCACCCCGTGGGTTGGCTAGTTTATCGGTGAGATTCTTC. The variable domain in full, completed from reference TRBV18 and TRBJ2-1, reads NAGVMQNPRHLVRRRGQEARLRCSPMKGHSHVYWYRQLPEEGLKFMVYLQKENIIDESGMPKERFSAEFPKEGPSILRIQQVVRGDSAAYFCASSPRGLASLSVRFFGPGTRLTVL.

The chain employs TRBV30 and TRBJ1-2; TRBD1 matches 11 bases. CDR1 and CDR2 (germline): GTSNPN, SVGIG (reference sequence). Germline trimming cut 3 bases from V and 8 bases from J; bases unmatched to any gene: 5. The CDR3 length is 13 residues. CDR3 sequence (DNA): TGTGCCTGGAGACCGGACAGGGGGCAAGGCTACACCTTC. It specifies CAWRPDRGQGYTF. The variable domain in full, completed from reference TRBV30 and TRBJ1-2, reads SQTIHQWPATLVQPVGSPLSLECTVEGTSNPNLYWYRQAAGRGLQLLFYSVGIGQISSEVPQNLSASRPQDRQFILSSKKLLLSDSGFYLCAWRPDRGQGYTFGSGTRLTVV.

The rearrangement links TRBV7-2 to TRBJ2-5, with TRBD2 identical over 14 bases. Germline V CDR1 and CDR2: SGHTA, FQGNSA. J gave up 1 base and V 5 bases, and 6 bases lay outside the gene matches. The CDR3 is 17 amino acids. The CDR3 DNA is TGTGCCAGCAGCCCCGGACTAGCGGGAGGAATCCAAGAGACCCAGTACTTC. It specifies CASSPGLAGGIQETQYF.

The V call is TRBV6-1, the J call TRBJ1-2; 7 nucleotides line up with TRBD1. The CDR3 has 13 amino acids. V gave up 4 bases and J gave up 2 bases; unmatched junction bases: 1. Germline CDR1 and CDR2: MNHNS and SASEGT. CDR3 amino acids: CASSVDRNYGYTF. The CDR3 DNA reads TGTGCCAGCAGTGTGGACAGGAACTATGGCTACACCTTC.

The V gene is TRBV11-2, the J gene TRBJ1-3, with D perhaps TRBD1 (6 bases). The CDR3 contains 20 residues. V was pared by 0 bases and J by 1 base, with 22 bases between. Germline lookup yields CDR1 SGHAT and CDR2 FQNNGV. DNA of the CDR3: TGTGCCAGCAGCTTAGATTGGCGACGGGGGGCAAGCCAGTCTGGAAACACCATATATTTT. Protein sequence: CASSLDWRRGASQSGNTIYF.

J is TRBJ1-5 and V is TRBV2; no definite D call. Trimming left V 7 bases short and J 4 bases short, with 14 bases between. The CDR3 sequence is 14 residues long. The germline V gene has CDR1 SNHLY and CDR2 FYNNEI. The CDR3 DNA reads TGTGCCAGCACGTACCGGACGGTGAATCAGCCCCAGCATTTT. This encodes CASTYRTVNQPQHF.

V usage is TRBV28 and J usage is TRBJ2-7; possibly TRBD2 for D (6 bases). This CDR3 comprises 14 residues. The germline CDR1 and CDR2 sequences are MDHEN and SYDVKM. V was clipped by 7 bases and J by 9 bases, with 22 bases between them. The CDR3 DNA sequence: TGTGCCAGCATCCCCGGGACTCTGCCTTTAGGGCAGTACTTC. This codes for CASIPGTLPLGQYF.

The V call is TRBV28, the J call TRBJ1-1; no firm D call. Per the germline V gene, CDR1 is MDHEN and CDR2 is SYDVKM. V was cut by 5 bases and J by 0 bases, with 13 bases left in between. The CDR3 is 15 amino acids. CDR3 coding DNA: TGTGCCAGCAGTCCCTTCCACTGGCTGAACACTGAAGCTTTCTTT. Its translation is CASSPFHWLNTEAFF.

CDR3 in DNA: TGTGCCAGCAGCTCGGGACAGGGGGCGGACGGGGAGCTGTTTTTT. This encodes CASSSGQGADGELFF. This chain uses TRBV11-3 with TRBJ2-2; TRBD1 aligns across 12 bases. V trimming: 4 bases; J trimming: 7 bases; junction bases outside the gene matches: 4. Germline lookup yields CDR1 SGHNT and CDR2 YENEEA. CDR3 length: 15 residues. Filled out from reference TRBV11-3 and TRBJ2-2, the complete variable domain reads EAGVVQSPRYKIIEKKQPVAFWCNPISGHNTLYWYLQNLGQGPELLIRYENEEAVDDSQLPKDRFSAERLKGVDSTLKIQPAELGDSAVYLCASSSGQGADGELFFGEGSRLTVL.

The CDR3 bases are TGTGCCTGCAAGACAGGGGCTAATTCACCCCTCCACTTT. Translated, it gives CACKTGANSPLHF. The V and J genes are TRBV30 and TRBJ1-6; 8 nucleotides match TRBD1. In germline, CDR1 is GTSNPN, CDR2 SVGIG (reference sequence). The CDR3 has 13 residues. V shed 6 bases and J 6 bases; nucleotides not matched to a gene: 4.

The chain employs TRBV15 and TRBJ1-3, with 7 bases that match TRBD1. The CDR3 runs to 15 residues. The trim removed 3 bases at V and 7 bases at J, leaving 9 bases unmatched. Germline V lookup: CDR1 LNHNV, CDR2 YYDKDF (reference sequence). The CDR3 DNA reads TGTGCCACCAGCAGCAGACAGGGTGGGTGGAACACCATATATTTT. It codes for CATSSRQGGWNTIYF.

The chain is built from TRBV28 and TRBJ2-1, with TRBD1 identical over 12 bases. Germline loops: CDR1 MDHEN, CDR2 SYDVKM. J lost 10 bases, V lost 6 bases, and 13 bases had no gene match. The CDR3 is 16 amino acids. As DNA, the CDR3 is TGTGCCAGCAGCCCCTCCGGGACAGGGGGCGCGGGGGAGCAGTTCTTC. This encodes CASSPSGTGGAGEQFF. Complete variable domain (other parts from reference TRBV28 and TRBJ2-1): DVKVTQSSRYLVKRTGEKVFLECVQDMDHENMFWYRQDPGLGLRLIYFSYDVKMKEKGDIPEGYSVSREKKERFSLILESASTNQTSMYLCASSPSGTGGAGEQFFGPGTRLTVL.

The chain has TRBV19 and TRBJ1-4; 7 bases align to TRBD1. CDR1 and CDR2 (germline): LNHDA, SQIVND (reference sequence). The CDR3 is 15 amino acids. V lost 5 bases, J lost 8 bases, and 11 bases stayed unmatched. CDR3 sequence (DNA): TGTGCCAGTAGTGTTGGACAGGTTCTTGGAGAAAAACTGTTTTTT. As protein: CASSVGQVLGEKLFF.

The V and J genes are TRBV28 and TRBJ2-4; 11 positions match TRBD2. In germline, CDR1 is MDHEN, CDR2 SYDVKM. V lost 7 bases to trimming and J lost 4 bases; unmatched junction nucleotides: 9. The CDR3 has 16 residues. This CDR3 is CASTFSGRAEKNIQYF. The DNA of the CDR3 is TGTGCCAGCACATTTAGCGGGAGGGCCGAGAAAAACATTCAGTACTTC.